This TCR beta chain was recorded in a study of T cell responses to AZD1222 COVID-19 vaccine. Measured with immunoSEQ multiplex PCR; TCRdb has only the in-frame clones, and not every one. The table includes roughly 150,000 clones, approximately 88% detected once. The V gene's germline CDR1 is MGHRA and CDR2 YSYEKL. V shed 1 base and J shed 6 bases, with 9 bases lying between them. The CDR3 is 14 residues long. The chain links TRBV4-1 to TRBJ2-2, with no clear D. Sample: peripheral blood, taken 28 days after the second AZD1222 dose. This clonotype was sampled from an adult who received the AZD1222 COVID-19 vaccine. The CDR3: CASSQGPIPGELFF. CDR3 in DNA: TGCGCCAGCAGCCAAGGGCCGATCCCCGGGGAGCTGTTTTTT.